This passage covers 32 T cell receptor beta chains from one sample sequenced in a study of shared clonotypes between healthy human individuals. Sequencing used immunoSEQ multiplex PCR; TCRdb keeps in-frame clones, though not all of them. This sample yields approximately 2.5 million clones, of which around 90% are seen a single time; roughly 0.14% belongs to the top ten. The source material was naive CD4+ T cells sorted from blood. Described subset: CD45RA+ positively selected. These receptors all stem from a man younger than 30 in good health.

The chain employs TRBV5-6 and TRBJ2-7, with TRBD1 matching over 8 bases. Trimming at V came to 5 bases and at J to 0 bases, leaving 4 bases not matched to a gene. In germline, CDR1 is SGHDT, CDR2 YYEEEE. CDR3 length equals 14 residues. The CDR3 nucleotides read TGTGCCAGCAGAGGGACAGGCGACTCCTACGAGCAGTACTTC. Encoded protein: CASRGTGDSYEQYF.

As regards this clone: Additional DNA sequences in this sample encode the identical CDR3. The chain employs TRBV5-1 and TRBJ2-3; D remains ambiguous. This CDR3 has 14 residues. V lost 1 base to trimming and J lost 5 bases, with 11 bases between them. Germline CDR1 SGHRS, CDR2 YFSETQ. The CDR3 loop reads CASSLRTAGDTQYF. CDR3 sequence (DNA): TGCGCCAGCAGCTTGAGAACTGCTGGAGATACGCAGTATTTT. Full variable domain (missing parts from reference TRBV5-1 and TRBJ2-3): KAGVTQTPRYLIKTRGQQVTLSCSPISGHRSVSWYQQTPGQGLQFLFEYFSETQRNKGNFPGRFSGRQFSNSRSEMNVSTLELGDSALYLCASSLRTAGDTQYFGPGTRLTVL.

J is TRBJ1-4 and V is TRBV4-1; no firm D call. CDR1 is MGHRA and CDR2 is YSYEKL in the germline V gene. Deletions cut 1 base from V and 7 bases from J, with 7 bases between. There are 13 residues in the CDR3. CDR3 sequence reads: CASSQVVVEKLFF. DNA of the CDR3: TGCGCCAGCAGCCAAGTCGTTGTTGAAAAACTGTTTTTT.

This clone is a singleton in its sample. This chain links TRBV6-6 with TRBJ1-5; 7 nucleotides align to TRBD1. CDR1 and CDR2 from the germline V gene are MNHNY and SVGAGI (reference sequence). V shed 5 bases, J shed 6 bases, and the junction held 7 bases outside the gene matches. The CDR3 runs 14 residues. In DNA, the CDR3 is TGTGCCAGCAGTCCCCGACAGGGCGCTCAGCCCCAGCATTTT. This encodes CASSPRQGAQPQHF.

This clone appeared a few times. This chain uses TRBV30 with TRBJ1-1, with D uncertain. The CDR3 spans 12 residues. The germline V and J ends were trimmed by 4 bases and 11 bases, with 17 bases remaining between them. Germline V gene sequence: CDR1 GTSNPN, CDR2 SVGIG (reference sequence). Here the CDR3 DNA reads TGTGCCTGGAAATTTGGACTCTCGGAGGCTTTCTTT. Protein product: CAWKFGLSEAFF.

This chain connects TRBV30 to TRBJ1-1; D perhaps matches TRBD1 (5 bases). V was pared by 3 bases and J by 5 bases, with 13 bases between. The CDR3 spans 13 residues. The germline V gene encodes CDR1 GTSNPN and CDR2 SVGIG (reference sequence). This chain's CDR3 is CAWRGLQGTEAFF. Written as DNA, the CDR3 is TGTGCCTGGAGGGGACTGCAAGGGACTGAAGCTTTCTTT.

The chain couples TRBV7-2 to TRBJ2-7; 11 positions match TRBD1. CDR3 size: 16 residues. Germline loops: CDR1 SGHTA, CDR2 FQGNSA. The V gene end was trimmed by 0 bases and the J gene end by 2 bases; junction bases not matched to a gene: 3. The CDR3 DNA reads TGTGCCAGCAGCTTAGCGAGGACAGGGGGCCCCTACGAGCAGTACTTC. It encodes CASSLARTGGPYEQYF.

A word on this clone: The identical CDR3 is also encoded by other nucleotide sequences in the sample. The chain carries TRBV6-5 and TRBJ1-6; TRBD1 is a possible D gene (6 bases). CDR1 is MNHEY and CDR2 is SVGAGI in the germline V gene. This CDR3 contains 14 residues. The germline V and J ends were trimmed by 5 bases and 7 bases, with 12 bases remaining between them. The DNA for the CDR3 is TGTGCCAGCAGTCGGACGGGGGCCAATTCACCCCTCCACTTT. Translating gives CASSRTGANSPLHF.

The chain employs TRBV6-6 and TRBJ2-7, with D unresolved. Germline V CDR1 and CDR2: MNHNY, SVGAGI (reference sequence). CDR3 length: 12 amino acids. Between the trimmed V and J ends, which lost 0 bases and 6 bases, there was a span of 6 bases. CDR3 DNA: TGTGCCAGCAGTTACTCGTTCACCGAGCAGTACTTC. It yields the protein CASSYSFTEQYF.

J is TRBJ2-1 and V is TRBV10-3, with TRBD2 identical over 14 bases. The CDR3 is made up of 15 amino acids. V dropped 6 bases and J dropped 8; count of bases not matched to a gene: 6. Per the germline V gene, CDR1 is ENHRY and CDR2 is SYGVKD. CDR3 amino acids: CAISRLAGGEDEQFF. CDR3 bases: TGTGCCATCAGCAGACTAGCGGGAGGGGAAGATGAGCAGTTCTTC.

The genes are TRBV11-2 and TRBJ1-2; D is unclear. There are 13 residues in the CDR3. From germline, CDR1 is SGHAT and CDR2 FQNNGV. The V and J ends lost 3 bases and 5 bases respectively, with 10 bases between them. Here the CDR3 reads CASSLGEHYGYTF. For the CDR3, the DNA is TGTGCCAGCAGCTTGGGAGAACATTATGGCTACACCTTC.

The J gene is TRBJ2-3, the V gene TRBV7-9, with TRBD2 matching over 9 bases. The CDR3 totals 14 residues. Looked up from germline, CDR1 is SEHNR and CDR2 is FQNEAQ (reference sequence). V shed 5 bases and J 4 bases; nucleotides not matched to a gene: 4. The CDR3 sequence: CASSQGTSPDTQYF. In DNA form, the CDR3 reads TGTGCCAGCAGCCAGGGGACTAGCCCAGATACGCAGTATTTT.

As concerns this clone: The same CDR3 also results from other DNA sequences found in this sample. The chain combines TRBV2 with TRBJ2-3; D possibly corresponds to TRBD1 (5 bases). This CDR3 comprises 13 residues. V lost 2 bases, J lost 5 bases, and 8 bases lay in between. The V gene's germline CDR1 is SNHLY and CDR2 FYNNEI. CDR3 in DNA: TGTGCCAGCAGTGAACAGGGTTTAGATACGCAGTATTTT. Amino acids: CASSEQGLDTQYF. Full variable domain (remainder filled in from reference TRBV2 and TRBJ2-3): EPEVTQTPSHQVTQMGQEVILRCVPISNHLYFYWYRQILGQKVEFLVSFYNNEISEKSEIFDDQFSVERPDGSNFTLKIRSTKLEDSAMYFCASSEQGLDTQYFGPGTRLTVL.

The chain joins TRBV6-6 to TRBJ1-1, with D hard to call. V was pared by 6 bases and J by 1 base, with 6 bases between. Germline V gives CDR1 MNHNY, CDR2 SVGAGI (reference sequence). This CDR3 region has 12 residues. CDR3: CASSPPNTEAFF. CDR3 nucleotide sequence: TGTGCCAGCAGCCCCCCGAACACTGAAGCTTTCTTT.

The J gene is TRBJ1-2, the V gene TRBV2, with D perhaps matching TRBD1 (6 bases). V lost 4 bases and J 7 bases, leaving 13 bases between the germline ends. The CDR3 is 13 amino acids. Germline values: CDR1 SNHLY, CDR2 FYNNEI. The CDR3 region has the DNA TGTGCCAGCAGTGTTGGAGGGGGTCGTGGCTACACCTTC. Residues: CASSVGGGRGYTF.

This chain links TRBV27 with TRBJ2-1; D is undetermined. The ends were cut back, 6 bases at V and 10 bases at J, with 19 bases in the middle. CDR1 is MNHEY, CDR2 SMNVEV, per germline (reference sequence). The CDR3 contains 14 residues. CDR3 DNA sequence: TGTGCCAGCAGGGCTCGCGCTACAATTTTGGAGCAGTTCTTC. It codes for CASRARATILEQFF.

CDR3 nucleotide sequence: TGTGCCTGGAGCCCTCGGGCCCACGAGCAGTACTTC. Its protein is CAWSPRAHEQYF. This chain connects TRBV30 to TRBJ2-7; no definite D call. From germline, CDR1 is GTSNPN and CDR2 SVGIG (reference sequence). V lost 3 bases and J lost 5, with 11 bases in between. This CDR3 is built from 12 residues.

As for this clone: The same CDR3 arises from other DNA sequences in this sample as well. The chain links TRBV28 to TRBJ2-7, with D uncertain. This CDR3 contains 11 residues. In germline, CDR1 is MDHEN, CDR2 SYDVKM. V lost 2 bases and J 4 bases, leaving 3 bases between the germline ends. CDR3 sequence: CASSLAYEQYF. CDR3 bases: TGTGCCAGCAGTTTAGCTTACGAGCAGTACTTC.

V is TRBV27 and J is TRBJ1-2; D might be TRBD1 (5 bases). CDR3 length equals 13 residues. Deletions cut 2 bases from V and 7 bases from J, with 11 bases between. Per the germline V gene, CDR1 is MNHEY and CDR2 is SMNVEV (reference sequence). Written as DNA, the CDR3 is TGTGCCAGCAGTTTAGCAGGGCGTGCTGGCTACACCTTC. Protein sequence: CASSLAGRAGYTF.

The V call is TRBV18, the J call TRBJ2-1, with D perhaps matching TRBD2 (6 bases). Between the trimmed V and J ends, which lost 2 bases and 4 bases, there was a span of 15 bases. The CDR3 extends over 16 amino acids. The V gene's germline CDR1 is KGHSH and CDR2 LQKENI. This CDR3 reads CASSPLAAELYNEQFF. DNA of the CDR3: TGTGCCAGCTCACCATTAGCGGCAGAGCTTTACAATGAGCAGTTCTTC.

The chain employs TRBV7-2 and TRBJ1-5; D is unresolved. With 3 bases removed from V and 5 bases from J, the gap between germline ends came to 11 bases. The CDR3 runs 14 residues. CDR1 and CDR2 from the germline V gene are SGHTA and FQGNSA. CDR3 coding DNA: TGTGCCAGCAGCTTTCGCAGAGGTGATCAGCCCCAGCATTTT. This translates into CASSFRRGDQPQHF.

V is TRBV15 and J is TRBJ2-7, with 10 bases identical to TRBD2. Looked up from germline, CDR1 is LNHNV and CDR2 is YYDKDF (reference sequence). V gave up 0 bases and J gave up 0 bases; unmatched junction bases: 5. The CDR3 spans 17 residues. The CDR3 loop reads CATSRDVRTSGSYEQYF. CDR3 DNA: TGTGCCACCAGCAGAGATGTCAGGACTAGCGGCTCCTACGAGCAGTACTTC.

The chain uses TRBV6-5 and TRBJ1-5, with D possibly being TRBD1 (5 bases). The CDR3 totals 13 residues. Germline V gene data show CDR1 as MNHEY and CDR2 as SVGAGI. Trimming removed 2 bases at V and 9 bases at J, with 11 bases between. CDR3 coding DNA: TGTGCCAGCAGTTACGGGAGGGGAGGGCCCCAGCATTTT. This translates into CASSYGRGGPQHF.

V usage is TRBV19 and J usage is TRBJ1-2; D ambiguous. The CDR3 extends over 12 amino acids. CDR1 and CDR2 (germline): LNHDA, SQIVND (reference sequence). Trimming took 7 bases from V and 5 from J, leaving 11 bases between them. The chain's CDR3 is CASTLGGYGYTF. For the CDR3, the DNA is TGTGCCAGTACCCTGGGAGGGTATGGCTACACCTTC.

V is TRBV4-1 and J is TRBJ1-1; D may be TRBD1 (6 bases). This CDR3 has 15 amino acids. The germline gives CDR1 MGHRA, CDR2 YSYEKL. V was cut by 8 bases and J by 1 base, with 17 bases left in between. As DNA, the CDR3 is TGCGCCAGCTTGAAAGGGGGGCCCAGGAACACTGAAGCTTTCTTT. It yields the protein CASLKGGPRNTEAFF.

A note on this clone: This likely reflects a read error, since a far larger clone is one base away. Other nucleotide sequences in the sample specify the same CDR3. The chain employs TRBV7-9 and TRBJ2-7; D unclear. V lost 4 bases and J 2 bases, leaving 3 bases between the germline ends. The CDR3 contains 11 residues. Germline V gene sequence: CDR1 SEHNR, CDR2 FQNEAQ (reference sequence). Here the CDR3 reads CASSSAYEQYF. In nucleotides, the CDR3 is TGTGCCAGCAGCTCCGCCTACGAGCAGTACTTC.

The rearrangement joins TRBV10-3 to TRBJ1-1; D unresolved. Germline lookup yields CDR1 ENHRY and CDR2 SYGVKD. The CDR3 is 14 residues long. Trimming left V 3 bases short and J 1 base short, with 9 bases between. CDR3 residues: CAISDNIKNTEAFF. The CDR3 DNA sequence: TGTGCCATCAGTGATAACATCAAGAACACTGAAGCTTTCTTT.

This clone was observed a single time. This sequence joins TRBV30 and TRBJ2-3; D not certain. CDR1 is GTSNPN, CDR2 SVGIG, per germline (reference sequence). Trimming cost V 1 base and J 4 bases, with 9 bases left between them. The CDR3 runs to 13 residues. The CDR3 loop reads CAWSGLVSDTQYF. The DNA of the CDR3 is TGTGCCTGGAGTGGTTTGGTCTCAGATACGCAGTATTTT.

The chain has TRBV5-6 and TRBJ2-7; D gene uncertain. CDR1 is SGHDT, CDR2 YYEEEE, per germline. The CDR3 extends over 12 amino acids. The V gene lost 0 bases and the J gene lost 3 bases, with 4 bases spanning the gap. This chain's CDR3 is CASSLAFYEQYF. For the CDR3, the DNA is TGTGCCAGCAGCTTGGCATTCTACGAGCAGTACTTC.

About this clone: This likely reflects a read error, since a far larger clone is one base away. Distinct nucleotide sequences in the sample also encode this CDR3. V is TRBV5-1 and J is TRBJ2-7; 7 bases line up with TRBD1. V was clipped by 1 base and J by 0 bases; unmatched bases: 1. The CDR3 is 14 residues long. CDR1 SGHRS and CDR2 YFSETQ come from the germline V gene. Here the CDR3 DNA reads TGCGCCAGCAGCTTGTCAGGGGGCTCCTACGAGCAGTACTTC. This sequence encodes CASSLSGGSYEQYF.

V is TRBV25-1 and J is TRBJ1-1; no clear D. V was trimmed by 3 bases and J by 6 bases, leaving 17 bases between them. Germline-derived CDR1 and CDR2 are MGHDK and SYGVNS. The CDR3 loop spans 15 amino acids. The CDR3 loop is CASSESRGWISEAFF. For the CDR3, the DNA is TGTGCCAGCAGTGAGTCACGGGGATGGATTTCTGAAGCTTTCTTT.

About this clone itself: At the DNA level, this CDR3 is encoded by other sequences in the same sample as well. V usage is TRBV5-1 and J usage is TRBJ2-1; maybe TRBD1 (5 bases). CDR1 SGHRS and CDR2 YFSETQ come from the germline V gene. The V end was cut by 0 bases, the J end by 7 bases, with 8 bases between. The CDR3 has 13 residues. As DNA, the CDR3 is TGCGCCAGCAGCTTGGAGGGGCCTAATGAGCAGTTCTTC. Amino acids: CASSLEGPNEQFF.